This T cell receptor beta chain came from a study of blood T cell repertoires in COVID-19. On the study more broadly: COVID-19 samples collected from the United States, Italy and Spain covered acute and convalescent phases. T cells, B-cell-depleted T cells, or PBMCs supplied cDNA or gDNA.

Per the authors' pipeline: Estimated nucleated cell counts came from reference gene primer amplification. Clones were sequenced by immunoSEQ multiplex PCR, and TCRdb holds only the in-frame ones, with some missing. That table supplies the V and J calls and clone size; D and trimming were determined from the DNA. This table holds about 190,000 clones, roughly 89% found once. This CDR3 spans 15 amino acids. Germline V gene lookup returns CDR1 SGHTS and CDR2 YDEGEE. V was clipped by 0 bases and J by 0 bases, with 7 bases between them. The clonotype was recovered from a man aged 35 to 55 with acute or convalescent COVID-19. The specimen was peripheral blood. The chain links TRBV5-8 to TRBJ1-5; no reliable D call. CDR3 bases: TGTGCCAGCAGCTTGGGGACTTATAGCAATCAGCCCCAGCATTTT. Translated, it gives CASSLGTYSNQPQHF.